What follows describes a single TCR beta chain. This CDR3 has 13 amino acids. Germline CDR1 reads MNHNS; CDR2 reads SASEGT. The junction had 3 bases not matched to a gene; V was cut back by 7 bases and J by 2 bases. TCRdb recomputed calls from the 5' RACE reads with MiXCR, one row per CDR3 protein. In the table there are more than 1.5 million distinct CDR3 sequences, around a third of which are singletons. The data stem from a study of identical twins. This chain uses TRBV6-1 with TRBJ2-5, with TRBD1 identical over 8 bases. This sequence originates from a newborn girl in good health. The sequenced sample consisted of cord blood. For the CDR3, the DNA is TGTGCCAGCATCCGACAGGGGCAAGAGACCCAGTACTTC. Protein product: CASIRQGQETQYF.